Listed here is a single T cell receptor (beta chain). The data stem from a study of T cells in Graves' hyperthyroidism and ophthalmopathy. RNA transcripts were the template for amplifying TCR beta CDR3 regions. An initial round of RT-PCR targeting the TCR CDR3 relied on the HTBI primer set. Each CDR3 protein gets one entry after TCRdb re-called the multiplex PCR reads with MiXCR. The sample records approximately 300,000 distinct CDR3 sequences, over 15% being singletons. V lost 4 bases and J 5 bases, leaving 14 bases between the germline ends. Per germline, CDR1 KGHSH and CDR2 LQKENI. The CDR3 consists of 14 residues.

Sequencing was done on a sample of blood. The chain recombines TRBV18 with TRBJ1-2; TRBD1 is a possible D gene (6 bases). The TCR comes from a woman aged 55-70 years with Graves' ophthalmopathy. CDR3 sequence (DNA): TGTGCCAGCTCACGGTCCGCAGGGGAGTATGGCTACACCTTC. Its translation: CASSRSAGEYGYTF.